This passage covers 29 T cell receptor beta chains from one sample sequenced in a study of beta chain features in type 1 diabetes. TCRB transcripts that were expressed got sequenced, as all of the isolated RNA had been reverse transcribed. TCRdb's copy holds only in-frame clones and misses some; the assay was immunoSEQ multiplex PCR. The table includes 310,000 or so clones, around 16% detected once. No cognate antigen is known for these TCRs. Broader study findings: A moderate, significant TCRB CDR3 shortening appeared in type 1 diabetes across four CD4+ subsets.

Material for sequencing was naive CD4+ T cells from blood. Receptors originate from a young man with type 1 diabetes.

CDR3 coding DNA: TGTGCCAGCAGCTTAGAAGTAGCGGGAAACAATGAGCAGTTCTTC. This codes for CASSLEVAGNNEQFF. J is TRBJ2-1 and V is TRBV7-9; 8 nucleotides match TRBD2. With 1 base clipped from V and 5 bases from J, the junction kept 4 bases outside the gene matches. CDR1 is SEHNR and CDR2 is FQNEAQ in the germline V gene (reference sequence). CDR3 length: 15 amino acids.

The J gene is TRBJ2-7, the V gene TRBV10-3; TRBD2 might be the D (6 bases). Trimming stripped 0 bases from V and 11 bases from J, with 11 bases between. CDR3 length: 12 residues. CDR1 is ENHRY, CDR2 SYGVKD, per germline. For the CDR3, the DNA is TGTGCCATCAGTGAGTCGGGGGGAGCGGAGTACTTC. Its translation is CAISESGGAEYF.

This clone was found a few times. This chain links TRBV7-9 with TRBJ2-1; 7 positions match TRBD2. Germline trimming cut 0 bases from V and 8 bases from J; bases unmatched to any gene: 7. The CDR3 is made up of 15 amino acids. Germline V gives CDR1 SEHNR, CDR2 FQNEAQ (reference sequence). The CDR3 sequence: CASSLAASGEDEQFF. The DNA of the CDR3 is TGTGCCAGCAGCTTAGCCGCTAGCGGCGAAGATGAGCAGTTCTTC.

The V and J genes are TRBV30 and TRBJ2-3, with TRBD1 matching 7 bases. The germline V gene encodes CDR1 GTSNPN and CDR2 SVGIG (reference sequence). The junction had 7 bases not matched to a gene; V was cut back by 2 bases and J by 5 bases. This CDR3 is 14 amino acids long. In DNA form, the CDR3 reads TGTGCCTGGAGTCCGACAGGGTTTTTAGATACGCAGTATTTT. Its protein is CAWSPTGFLDTQYF.

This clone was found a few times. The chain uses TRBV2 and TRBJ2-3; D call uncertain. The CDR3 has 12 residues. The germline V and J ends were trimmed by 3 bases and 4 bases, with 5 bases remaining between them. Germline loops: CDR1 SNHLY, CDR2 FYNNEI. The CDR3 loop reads CASSDGSDTQYF. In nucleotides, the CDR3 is TGTGCCAGCAGTGACGGGTCAGATACGCAGTATTTT.

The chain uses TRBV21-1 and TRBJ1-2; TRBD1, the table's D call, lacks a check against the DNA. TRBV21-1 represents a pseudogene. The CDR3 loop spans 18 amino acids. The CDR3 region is CASSKDSGTGRRGYGYTF. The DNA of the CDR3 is TGTGCCAGCAGCAAAGACTCCGGGACAGGGCGTCGGGGCTATGGCTACACCTTC.

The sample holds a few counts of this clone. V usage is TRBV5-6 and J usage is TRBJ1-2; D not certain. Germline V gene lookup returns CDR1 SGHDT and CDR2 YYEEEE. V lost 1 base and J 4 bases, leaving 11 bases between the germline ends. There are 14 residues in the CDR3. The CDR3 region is CASSLPTELYGYTF. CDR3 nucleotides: TGTGCCAGCAGCTTGCCCACCGAACTCTATGGCTACACCTTC.

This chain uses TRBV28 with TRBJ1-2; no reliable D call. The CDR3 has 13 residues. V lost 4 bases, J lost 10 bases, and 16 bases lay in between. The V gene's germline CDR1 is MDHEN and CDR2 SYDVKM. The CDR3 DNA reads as TGTGCCAGCAGTTCGCCCAGTAATCCTGCCTACACCTTC. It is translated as CASSSPSNPAYTF.

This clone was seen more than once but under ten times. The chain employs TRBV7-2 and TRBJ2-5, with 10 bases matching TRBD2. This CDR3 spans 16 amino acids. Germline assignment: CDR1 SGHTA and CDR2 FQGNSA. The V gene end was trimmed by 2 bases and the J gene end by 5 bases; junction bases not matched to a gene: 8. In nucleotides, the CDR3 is TGTGCCAGCAGCTTACGGCTAGCGGGAGTTAGGGAGACCCAGTACTTC. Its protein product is CASSLRLAGVRETQYF.

The CDR3 region has the DNA TGTGCCAGCAGTTTCTGGCAGGGCAATTCACCCCTCCACTTT. Translated: CASSFWQGNSPLHF. V gene TRBV28 combines with J gene TRBJ1-6; tentatively, D is TRBD1 (5 bases). V shed 3 bases and J shed 7 bases, with 10 bases lying between them. The germline CDR1 and CDR2 sequences are MDHEN and SYDVKM. The length of the CDR3 is 14 residues.

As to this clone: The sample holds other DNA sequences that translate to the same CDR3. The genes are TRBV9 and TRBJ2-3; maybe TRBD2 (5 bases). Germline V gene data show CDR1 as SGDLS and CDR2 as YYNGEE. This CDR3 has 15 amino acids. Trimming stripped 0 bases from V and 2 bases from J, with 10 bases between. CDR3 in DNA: TGTGCCAGCAGCGTAGGGTCCGGACTCACAGATACGCAGTATTTT. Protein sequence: CASSVGSGLTDTQYF. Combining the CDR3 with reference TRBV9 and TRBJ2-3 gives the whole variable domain DSGVTQTPKHLITATGQRVTLRCSPRSGDLSVYWYQQSLDQGLQFLIQYYNGEERAKGNILERFSAQQFPDLHSELNLSSLELGDSALYFCASSVGSGLTDTQYFGPGTRLTVL.

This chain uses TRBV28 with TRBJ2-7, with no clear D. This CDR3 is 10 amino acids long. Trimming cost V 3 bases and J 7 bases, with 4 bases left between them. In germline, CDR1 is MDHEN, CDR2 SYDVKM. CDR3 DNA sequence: TGTGCCAGCAGTTTCGGTGAGCAGTACTTC. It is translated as CASSFGEQYF.

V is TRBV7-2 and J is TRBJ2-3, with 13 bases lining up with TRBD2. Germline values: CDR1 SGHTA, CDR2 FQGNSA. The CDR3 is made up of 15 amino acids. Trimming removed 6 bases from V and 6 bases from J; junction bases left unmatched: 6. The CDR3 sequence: CASSTGTSGADTQYF. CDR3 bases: TGTGCCAGCAGTACCGGGACTAGCGGGGCGGATACGCAGTATTTT.

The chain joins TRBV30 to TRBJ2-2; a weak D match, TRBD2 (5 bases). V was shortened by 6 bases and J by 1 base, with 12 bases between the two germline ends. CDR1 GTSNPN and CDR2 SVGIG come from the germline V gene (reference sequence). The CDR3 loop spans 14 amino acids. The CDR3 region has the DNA TGTGCCTGCCCGGGCCGGGGGAACACCGGGGAGCTGTTTTTT. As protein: CACPGRGNTGELFF.

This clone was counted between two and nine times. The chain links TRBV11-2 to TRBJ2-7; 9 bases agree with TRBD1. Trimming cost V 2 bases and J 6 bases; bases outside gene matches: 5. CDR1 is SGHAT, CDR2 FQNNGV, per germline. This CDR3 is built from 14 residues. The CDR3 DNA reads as TGTGCCAGCAGCTTACGACAGGGGGATGGCGAGCAGTACTTC. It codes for CASSLRQGDGEQYF.

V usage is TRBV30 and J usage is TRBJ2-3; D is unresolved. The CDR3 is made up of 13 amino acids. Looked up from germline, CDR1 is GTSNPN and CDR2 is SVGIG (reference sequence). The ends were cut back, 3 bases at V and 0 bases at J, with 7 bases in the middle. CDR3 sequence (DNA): TGTGCCTGGAGCTTAATTAGCACAGATACGCAGTATTTT. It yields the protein CAWSLISTDTQYF.

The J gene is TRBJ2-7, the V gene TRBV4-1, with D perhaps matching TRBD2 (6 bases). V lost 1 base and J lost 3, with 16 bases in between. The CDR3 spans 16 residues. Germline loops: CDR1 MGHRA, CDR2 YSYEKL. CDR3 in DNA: TGCGCCAGCAGCCAAGGCTTTTCCGCCGGGAGCTACGAGCAGTACTTC. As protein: CASSQGFSAGSYEQYF.

The CDR3 bases are TGTGCCAGCTCAGACAGGGGCAATCAGCCCCAGCATTTT. Its translation is CASSDRGNQPQHF. The V gene is TRBV19, the J gene TRBJ1-5; 7 bases fit TRBD1. CDR3 length: 13 amino acids. The junction had 4 bases not matched to a gene; V was cut back by 9 bases and J by 2 bases. Germline CDR1 is LNHDA and CDR2 is SQIVND (reference sequence).

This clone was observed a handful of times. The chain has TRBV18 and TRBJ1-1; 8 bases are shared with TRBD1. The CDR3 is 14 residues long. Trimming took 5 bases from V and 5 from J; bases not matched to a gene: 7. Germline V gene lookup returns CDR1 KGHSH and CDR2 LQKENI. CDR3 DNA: TGTGCCAGCTCATCAGGACAGGGTCGGACTGAAGCTTTCTTT. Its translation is CASSSGQGRTEAFF.

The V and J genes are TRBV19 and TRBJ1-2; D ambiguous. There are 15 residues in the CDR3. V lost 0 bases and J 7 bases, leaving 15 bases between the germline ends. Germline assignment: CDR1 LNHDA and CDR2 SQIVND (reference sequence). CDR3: CASSIDPRSGLGYTF. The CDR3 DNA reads TGTGCCAGTAGTATAGACCCTCGATCGGGTCTTGGCTACACCTTC.

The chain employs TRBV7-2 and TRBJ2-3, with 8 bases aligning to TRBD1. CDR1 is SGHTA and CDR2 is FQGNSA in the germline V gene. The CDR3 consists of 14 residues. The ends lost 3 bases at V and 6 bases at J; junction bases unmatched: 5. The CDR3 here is CASSFRGTGDTQYF. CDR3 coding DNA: TGTGCCAGCAGCTTCCGAGGGACAGGCGATACGCAGTATTTT. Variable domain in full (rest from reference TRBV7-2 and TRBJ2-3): GAGVSQSPSNKVTEKGKDVELRCDPISGHTALYWYRQSLGQGLEFLIYFQGNSAPDKSGLPSDRFSAERTGGSVSTLTIQRTQQEDSAVYLCASSFRGTGDTQYFGPGTRLTVL.

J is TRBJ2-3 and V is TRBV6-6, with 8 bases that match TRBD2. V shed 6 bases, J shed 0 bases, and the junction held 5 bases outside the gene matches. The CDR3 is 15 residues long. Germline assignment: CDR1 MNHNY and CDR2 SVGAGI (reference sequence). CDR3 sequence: CASRKRGSSTDTQYF. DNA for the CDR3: TGTGCCAGCAGGAAGCGGGGGAGTAGCACAGATACGCAGTATTTT.

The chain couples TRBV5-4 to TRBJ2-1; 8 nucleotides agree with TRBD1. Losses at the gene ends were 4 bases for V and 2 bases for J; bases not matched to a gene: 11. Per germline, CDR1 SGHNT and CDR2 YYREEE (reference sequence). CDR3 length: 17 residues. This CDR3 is CASSPGAGQAAYNEQFF. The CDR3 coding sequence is TGTGCCAGCAGCCCCGGCGCGGGACAGGCTGCCTACAATGAGCAGTTCTTC.

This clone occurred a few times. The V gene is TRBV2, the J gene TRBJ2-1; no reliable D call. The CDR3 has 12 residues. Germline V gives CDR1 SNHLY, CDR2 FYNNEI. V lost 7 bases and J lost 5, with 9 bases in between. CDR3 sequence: CASILANNEQFF. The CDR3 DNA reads TGTGCCAGCATATTGGCAAACAATGAGCAGTTCTTC. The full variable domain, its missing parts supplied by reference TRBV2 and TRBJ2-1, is EPEVTQTPSHQVTQMGQEVILRCVPISNHLYFYWYRQILGQKVEFLVSFYNNEISEKSEIFDDQFSVERPDGSNFTLKIRSTKLEDSAMYFCASILANNEQFFGPGTRLTVL.

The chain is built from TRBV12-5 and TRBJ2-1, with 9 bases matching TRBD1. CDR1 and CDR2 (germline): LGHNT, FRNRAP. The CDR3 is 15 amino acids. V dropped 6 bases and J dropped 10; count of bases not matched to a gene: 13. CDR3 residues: CASGAGQGLLQEQFF. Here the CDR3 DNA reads TGTGCTAGTGGGGCGGGACAGGGACTCTTGCAGGAGCAGTTCTTC.

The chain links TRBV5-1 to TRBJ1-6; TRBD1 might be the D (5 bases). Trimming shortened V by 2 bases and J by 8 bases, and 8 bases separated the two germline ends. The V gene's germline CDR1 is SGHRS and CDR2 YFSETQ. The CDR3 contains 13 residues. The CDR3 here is CASSLAGYSPLHF. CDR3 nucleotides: TGCGCCAGCAGCTTAGCAGGGTATTCACCCCTCCACTTT.

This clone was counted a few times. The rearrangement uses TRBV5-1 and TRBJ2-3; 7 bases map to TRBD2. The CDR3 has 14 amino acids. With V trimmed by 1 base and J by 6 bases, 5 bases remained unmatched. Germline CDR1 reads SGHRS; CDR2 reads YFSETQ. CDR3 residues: CASSLSGGLDTQYF. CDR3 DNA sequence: TGCGCCAGCAGCTTGTCCGGGGGGTTGGATACGCAGTATTTT.

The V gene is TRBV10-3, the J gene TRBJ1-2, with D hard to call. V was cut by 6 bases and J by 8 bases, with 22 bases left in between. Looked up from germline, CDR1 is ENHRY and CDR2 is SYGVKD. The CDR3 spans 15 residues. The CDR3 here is CAIRGGREAQFGYTF. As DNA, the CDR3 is TGTGCCATCAGGGGCGGACGGGAAGCCCAGTTCGGCTACACCTTC.

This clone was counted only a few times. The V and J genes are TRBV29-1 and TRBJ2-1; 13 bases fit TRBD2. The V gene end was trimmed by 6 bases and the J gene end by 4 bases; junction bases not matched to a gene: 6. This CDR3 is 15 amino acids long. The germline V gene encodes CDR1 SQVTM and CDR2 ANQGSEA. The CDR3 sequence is CSVTGTSGIYNEQFF. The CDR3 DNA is TGCAGCGTAACCGGGACTAGCGGGATTTACAATGAGCAGTTCTTC.